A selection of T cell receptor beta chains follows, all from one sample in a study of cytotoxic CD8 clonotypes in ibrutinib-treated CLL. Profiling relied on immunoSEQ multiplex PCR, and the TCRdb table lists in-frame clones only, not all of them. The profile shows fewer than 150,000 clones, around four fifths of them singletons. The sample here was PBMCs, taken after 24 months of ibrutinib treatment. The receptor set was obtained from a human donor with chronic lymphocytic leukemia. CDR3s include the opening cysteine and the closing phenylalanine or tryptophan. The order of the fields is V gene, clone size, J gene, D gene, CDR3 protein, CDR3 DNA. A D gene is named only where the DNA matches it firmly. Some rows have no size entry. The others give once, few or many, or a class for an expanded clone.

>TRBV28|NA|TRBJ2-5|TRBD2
CASSALAGGPGTQYF
TGTGCCAGCAGCGCACTAGCGGGGGGGCCTGGGACCCAGTACTTC
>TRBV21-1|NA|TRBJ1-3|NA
CASSKRDRGWRNTIYF
TGTGCCAGCAGCAAACGCGACAGGGGATGGAGAAACACCATATATTTT
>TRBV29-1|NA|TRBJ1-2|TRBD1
CSVGQGAGYGYTF
TGCAGCGTTGGACAGGGGGCGGGCTATGGCTACACCTTC
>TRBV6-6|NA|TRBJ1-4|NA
CASTKGLGVTNEKLFF
TGTGCCAGCACCAAGGGCCTGGGGGTAACTAATGAAAAACTGTTTTTT
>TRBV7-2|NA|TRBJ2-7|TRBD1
CASSLGQGTKEQYF
TGTGCCAGCAGCTTGGGACAGGGGACAAAAGAGCAGTACTTC
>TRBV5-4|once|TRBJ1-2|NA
CASSHSNRHGYGYTF
TGTGCCAGCAGCCACTCCAACCGACACGGGTATGGCTACACCTTC
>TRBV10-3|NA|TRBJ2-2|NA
CAIRQGRDTGELFF
TGTGCCATCAGACAGGGAAGGGACACCGGGGAGCTGTTTTTT
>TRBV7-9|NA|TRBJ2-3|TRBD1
CASSLYVGQGDTDTQYF
TGTGCCAGCAGCTTATACGTCGGACAGGGGGACACAGATACGCAGTATTTT
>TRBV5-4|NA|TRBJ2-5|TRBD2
CASSTLDGGGMETQYF
TGTGCCAGCAGCACGTTGGACGGGGGGGGCATGGAGACCCAGTACTTC
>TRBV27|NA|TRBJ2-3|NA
CASSLRDTQYF
TGTGCCAGCAGTTTACGAGATACGCAGTATTTT
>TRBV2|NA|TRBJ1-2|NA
CASNLDRDLVYTF
TGTGCCAGCAATCTGGACAGAGACCTGGTCTACACCTTC
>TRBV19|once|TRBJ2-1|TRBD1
CASSVDRGPYNEQFF
TGTGCCAGTAGTGTAGACAGGGGGCCTTACAATGAGCAGTTCTTC
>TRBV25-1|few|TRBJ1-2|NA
CASSESGFYGYTF
TGTGCCAGCAGTGAGTCGGGGTTCTATGGCTACACCTTC
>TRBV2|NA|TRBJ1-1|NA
CASSEALQVNTEAFF
TGTGCCAGCAGTGAAGCCTTACAGGTGAACACTGAAGCTTTCTTT
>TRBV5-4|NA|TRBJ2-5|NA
CASSFFNRIQETQYF
TGTGCCAGCAGCTTTTTCAACAGGATCCAAGAGACCCAGTACTTC
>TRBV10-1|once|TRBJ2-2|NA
CASRRGLGGVHTGELFF
TGCGCCAGCAGGAGGGGGTTAGGGGGGGTTCACACCGGGGAGCTGTTTTTT
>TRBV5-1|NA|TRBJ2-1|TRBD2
CASSSGLAETNEQFF
TGCGCCAGCAGCTCCGGACTAGCGGAAACCAATGAGCAGTTCTTC
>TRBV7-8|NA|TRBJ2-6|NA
CASSLGRGGSGANVLTF
TGTGCCAGCAGCTTAGGGAGAGGGGGCTCTGGGGCCAACGTCCTGACTTTC
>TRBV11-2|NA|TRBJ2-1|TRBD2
CASSLDLAGGPREQFF
TGTGCCAGCAGCTTAGACCTAGCGGGGGGGCCGCGTGAGCAGTTCTTC
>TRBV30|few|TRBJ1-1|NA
CAWTLLTEAFF
TGTGCCTGGACGCTACTAACTGAAGCTTTCTTT
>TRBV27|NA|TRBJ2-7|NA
CASSPGDWVGEQYF
TGTGCCAGCAGCCCGGGAGACTGGGTCGGCGAGCAGTACTTC
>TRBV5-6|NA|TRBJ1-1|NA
CASSLASRMYMNTEAFF
TGTGCCAGCAGCTTGGCCAGTAGAATGTACATGAACACTGAAGCTTTCTTT
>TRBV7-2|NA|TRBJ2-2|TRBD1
CASSNTGEIGELFF
TGTGCCAGCAGCAACACAGGGGAAATCGGGGAGCTGTTTTTT
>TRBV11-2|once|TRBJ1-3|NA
CASSPPDRAGNTIYF
TGTGCCAGCAGCCCCCCCGACAGAGCCGGAAACACCATATATTTT
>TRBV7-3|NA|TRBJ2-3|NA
CASSPGNERDTQYF
TGTGCCAGCAGCCCCGGGAATGAAAGGGATACGCAGTATTTT
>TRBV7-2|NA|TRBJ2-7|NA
CASTLGTAYEQYF
TGTGCCAGCACCCTAGGTACGGCCTACGAGCAGTACTTC
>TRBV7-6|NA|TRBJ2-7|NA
CASSPRDAYEQYF
TGTGCCAGCAGCCCGAGGGACGCCTACGAGCAGTACTTC